This T cell receptor (beta chain) was recorded in a study of shared clonotypes between healthy human individuals. Findings of the study overall: The naive CD4 repertoires of a few donors were compared, and approximately 5.3% of clonotypes were shared.

The CDR3 has 14 amino acids. Germline loops: CDR1 SGHKS, CDR2 YYEKEE (reference sequence). V was shortened by 5 bases and J by 0 bases, with 12 bases between the two germline ends. A word on this clone: Its specificity is unknown.

An even split of each subset's genomic DNA across several immunoSEQ plates was performed. The data were produced by immunoSEQ multiplex PCR, yet TCRdb's version contains in-frame clones alone and is incomplete. The sample lists 1.5 million to 2.5 million clones, roughly 95% seen once, with around 1.2% in the top ten. Only CD45RO-negative cells positively selected for CCR7 counted as naive CD8 cells, so terminally differentiated effector memory CD45RA+ cells were excluded. The genes are TRBV5-5 and TRBJ2-7; a possible D gene is TRBD1 (6 bases). The specimen sequenced was naive CD8+ T cells sorted from blood. The clonotype comes from a man aged 18 to 35 in good health. The CDR3 DNA follows: TGTGCCAGCAGGCCCCGGGACACCTCCTACGAGCAGTACTTC. Its protein product is CASRPRDTSYEQYF.